These T cell receptor beta chains were read from a single sample in a study of human T cells and chemical hapten exposure. TCRdb redid the calling of the RACE reads with MiXCR, one entry per CDR3 protein. The sample records 90,000 or so distinct CDR3 sequences, 10% to 13% being singletons. Sequenced material: whole blood, taken in connection with sensitization to the hapten diphenylcyclopropenone (DPC). These receptors were taken from a man aged 35-49 years with alopecia areata. Some clones in this sample may be carry-over from other donors' samples. The CDR3 runs from the conserved cysteine through the conserved F or W. The D gene is left open where the match is weak. Clone size appears in some rows only: once, few, many, or a class for an expanded clone.

clone size: .
J gene: TRBJ2-5
V gene: TRBV9
D gene: TRBD2
CDR3 protein: CASSALAGKQETQYF
CDR3 DNA: TGTGCCAGCAGCGCCCTAGCGGGCAAGCAAGAGACCCAGTACTTC

clone size: many
J gene: TRBJ2-3
V gene: TRBV6-5
D gene: TRBD2
CDR3 protein: CASSYGGGPTDTQYF
CDR3 DNA: TGTGCCAGCAGTTACGGGGGAGGGCCCACAGATACGCAGTATTTT

clone size: few
J gene: TRBJ1-1
V gene: TRBV5-6
D gene: .
CDR3 protein: CASSLWGFTEAFF
CDR3 DNA: TGTGCCAGCAGCTTGTGGGGCTTCACTGAAGCTTTCTTT

clone size: many
J gene: TRBJ1-2
V gene: TRBV3-1
D gene: TRBD1
CDR3 protein: CASSQDRTGGYYGYTF
CDR3 DNA: TGTGCCAGCAGCCAAGATAGGACAGGGGGGTACTATGGCTACACCTTC

clone size: many
J gene: TRBJ2-3
V gene: TRBV28
D gene: TRBD2
CDR3 protein: CASSPSGSSTDTQYF
CDR3 DNA: TGTGCCAGCAGTCCTAGCGGGTCTAGCACAGATACGCAGTATTTT

clone size: .
J gene: TRBJ2-3
V gene: TRBV7-3
D gene: .
CDR3 protein: CASSLMGGGTDTQYF
CDR3 DNA: TGTGCCAGCAGCTTAATGGGAGGAGGCACAGATACGCAGTATTTT

clone size: .
J gene: TRBJ1-4
V gene: TRBV12-3/TRBV12-4
D gene: .
CDR3 protein: CASSPEYTGVYVEKLFF
CDR3 DNA: TGTGCCAGCAGCCCGGAGTACACTGGGGTGTACGTTGAAAAACTGTTTTTT

clone size: many
J gene: TRBJ2-3
V gene: TRBV6-2/TRBV6-3
D gene: TRBD2
CDR3 protein: CASSYSRLAGFLGTDTQYF
CDR3 DNA: TGTGCCAGCAGTTACTCTCGGCTAGCGGGGTTTCTGGGCACAGATACGCAGTATTTT

clone size: few
J gene: TRBJ2-5
V gene: TRBV5-1
D gene: TRBD2
CDR3 protein: CASNSGLAIRETQYF
CDR3 DNA: TGCGCCAGCAACTCGGGACTAGCGATTCGGGAGACCCAGTACTTC

clone size: .
J gene: TRBJ2-1
V gene: TRBV7-2
D gene: TRBD2
CDR3 protein: CASSFTVVSGRVEQFF
CDR3 DNA: TGTGCCAGCAGCTTCACGGTCGTAAGCGGGAGGGTTGAGCAGTTCTTC